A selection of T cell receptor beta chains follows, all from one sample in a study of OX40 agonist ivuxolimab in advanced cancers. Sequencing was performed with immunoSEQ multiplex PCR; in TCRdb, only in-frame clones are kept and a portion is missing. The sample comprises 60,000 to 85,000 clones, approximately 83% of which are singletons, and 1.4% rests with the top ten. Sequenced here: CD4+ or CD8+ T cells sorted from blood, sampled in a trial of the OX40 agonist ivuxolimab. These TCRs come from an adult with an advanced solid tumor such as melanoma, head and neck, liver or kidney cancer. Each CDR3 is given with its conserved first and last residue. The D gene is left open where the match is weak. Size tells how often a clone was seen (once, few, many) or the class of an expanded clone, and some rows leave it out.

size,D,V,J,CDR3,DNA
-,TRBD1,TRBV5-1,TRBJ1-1,CASSSPAGGKNTEAFF,TGCGCCAGCAGCTCTCCCGCAGGGGGGAAGAACACTGAAGCTTTCTTT
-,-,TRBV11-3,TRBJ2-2,CASSFSGSGELFF,TGTGCCAGCAGCTTTTCAGGGTCCGGGGAGCTGTTTTTT
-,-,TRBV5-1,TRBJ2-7,CASTLEGAYEQYF,TGCGCCAGCACCCTAGAAGGTGCCTACGAGCAGTACTTC
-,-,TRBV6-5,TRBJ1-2,CASSSSRADYGYTF,TGTGCCAGCAGTTCATCCAGGGCTGACTATGGCTACACCTTC
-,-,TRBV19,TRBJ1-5,CASSISSGPQHF,TGTGCCAGTAGTATTAGTTCCGGGCCCCAGCATTTT
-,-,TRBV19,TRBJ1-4,CASTRQVNEKLFF,TGTGCCAGTACCAGACAGGTTAATGAAAAACTGTTTTTT
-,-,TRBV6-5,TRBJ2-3,CASRLQGSTDTQYF,TGTGCCAGCAGGCTTCAGGGTAGCACAGATACGCAGTATTTT
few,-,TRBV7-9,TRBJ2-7,CASSLGNSYEQYF,TGTGCCAGCAGCTTGGGGAACAGCTACGAGCAGTACTTC
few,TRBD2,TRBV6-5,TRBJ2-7,CASRRLAGVYEQYF,TGTGCCAGCAGGCGACTAGCGGGGGTCTACGAGCAGTACTTC
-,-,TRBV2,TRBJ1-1,CASSAGNPTEAFF,TGTGCCAGCAGTGCAGGGAACCCGACTGAAGCTTTCTTT
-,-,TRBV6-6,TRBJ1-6,CASSMTLLNSPLHF,TGTGCCAGCAGCATGACCCTTCTTAATTCACCCCTCCACTTT
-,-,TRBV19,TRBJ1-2,CASSTGTGYTF,TGTGCCAGTAGTACGGGGACGGGTTACACCTTC
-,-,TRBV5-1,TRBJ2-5,CASSLGPQETQYF,TGCGCCAGCAGCTTGGGACCCCAAGAGACCCAGTACTTC
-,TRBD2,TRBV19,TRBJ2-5,CASRKRGSQETQYF,TGTGCCAGTAGGAAGCGGGGGAGCCAAGAGACCCAGTACTTC
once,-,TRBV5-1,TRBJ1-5,CASSWDSNQPQHF,TGCGCCAGCAGCTGGGATAGCAATCAGCCCCAGCATTTT
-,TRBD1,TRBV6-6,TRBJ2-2,CASRPGQGGVGELFF,TGTGCCAGCAGGCCGGGACAGGGGGGCGTCGGGGAGCTGTTTTTT
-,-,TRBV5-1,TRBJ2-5,CASSQPEGARETQYF,TGCGCCAGCAGCCAGCCCGAAGGGGCCCGAGAGACCCAGTACTTC
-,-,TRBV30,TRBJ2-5,CAWSSTGFGETQYF,TGTGCCTGGAGTTCGACAGGATTTGGGGAGACCCAGTACTTC
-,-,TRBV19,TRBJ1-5,CASSIDSQRYSNQPQHF,TGTGCCAGTAGTATAGACAGCCAGAGATATAGCAATCAGCCCCAGCATTTT
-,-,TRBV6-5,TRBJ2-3,CASSLGKRTDTQYF,TGTGCCAGCAGCCTCGGCAAAAGGACAGATACGCAGTATTTT
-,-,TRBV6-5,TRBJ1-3,CASSYTYPGGGNTIYF,TGTGCCAGCAGTTACACGTATCCTGGGGGTGGAAACACCATATATTTT
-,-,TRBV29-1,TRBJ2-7,CSVNTGGYEQYF,TGCAGCGTGAATACAGGTGGATACGAGCAGTACTTC
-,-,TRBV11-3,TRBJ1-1,CASSLGRGTEAFF,TGTGCCAGCAGCTTAGGCCGGGGCACTGAAGCTTTCTTT
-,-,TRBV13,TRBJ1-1,CASLTRGNTEAFF,TGTGCCAGCTTGACTCGGGGTAACACTGAAGCTTTCTTT
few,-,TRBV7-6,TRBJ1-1,CASSLIGGVGRVTEAFF,TGTGCCAGCAGCTTGATAGGCGGGGTAGGAAGGGTTACTGAAGCTTTCTTT
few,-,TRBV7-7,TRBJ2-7,CASSLGTDPSEQYF,TGTGCCAGCAGCTTAGGGACAGACCCCTCAGAGCAGTACTTC
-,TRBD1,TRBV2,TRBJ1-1,CASSGQGATEAFF,TGTGCCAGCAGTGGACAGGGGGCCACTGAAGCTTTCTTT
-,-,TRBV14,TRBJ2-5,CASSQVGPSETQYF,TGTGCCAGCAGCCAAGTCGGGCCCTCGGAGACCCAGTACTTC
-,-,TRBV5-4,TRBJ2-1,CASSLQRGDYNEQFF,TGTGCCAGCAGCTTGCAGAGAGGGGACTACAATGAGCAGTTCTTC
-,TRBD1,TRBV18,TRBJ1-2,CASSPSRQTGNYGYTF,TGTGCCAGCTCACCAAGCCGACAGACAGGGAATTATGGCTACACCTTC
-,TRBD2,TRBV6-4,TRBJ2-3,CASSRLAGVGTDTQYF,TGTGCCAGCAGCCGACTAGCGGGGGTTGGGACAGATACGCAGTATTTT
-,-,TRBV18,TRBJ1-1,CASSKGQNTEAFF,TGTGCCAGCTCAAAGGGCCAGAACACTGAAGCTTTCTTT
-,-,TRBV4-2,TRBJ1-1,CASSPRGAGLGKAFF,TGTGCCAGCAGCCCGCGGGGGGCGGGACTCGGGAAAGCTTTCTTT
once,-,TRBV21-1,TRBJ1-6,CASSRGPNSGNSPLHF,TGTGCCAGCAGCCGGGGCCCAAATTCGGGTAATTCACCCCTCCACTTT
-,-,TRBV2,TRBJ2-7,CASRAGTLSSYEQYF,TGTGCCAGCAGGGCTGGGACCCTGAGCTCCTACGAGCAGTACTTC
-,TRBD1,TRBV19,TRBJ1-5,CASSDRGLNNQPQHF,TGTGCCAGTAGCGACAGGGGGCTGAACAATCAGCCCCAGCATTTT
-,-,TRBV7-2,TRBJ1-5,CASSFVGDQPQHF,TGTGCCAGCAGCTTTGTGGGAGACCAGCCCCAGCATTTT
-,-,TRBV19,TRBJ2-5,CASSRDSRTETQETQYF,TGTGCCAGTAGTAGGGATAGTCGGACAGAAACGCAAGAGACCCAGTACTTC
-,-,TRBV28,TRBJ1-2,CASSHASAREGGYTF,TGTGCCAGCAGTCACGCCTCCGCCAGGGAGGGCGGCTACACCTTC
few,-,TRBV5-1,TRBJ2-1,CASFPSVGANGAPSGQFF,TGCGCCAGCTTCCCCTCGGTGGGTGCGAACGGGGCCCCGAGCGGGCAGTTCTTC
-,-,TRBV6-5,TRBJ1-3,CASRQEPSDTIYF,TGTGCCAGCAGACAGGAACCGTCAGACACCATATATTTT
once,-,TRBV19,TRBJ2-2,CASSTGARTGELFF,TGTGCCAGTAGTACTGGGGCCAGAACCGGGGAGCTGTTTTTT
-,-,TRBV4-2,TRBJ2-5,CASRVGFGQETQYF,TGTGCCAGCAGGGTGGGGTTCGGCCAAGAGACCCAGTACTTC
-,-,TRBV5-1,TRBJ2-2,CASSLYDSRRTGELFF,TGCGCCAGCAGCCTGTACGACAGCCGCAGGACCGGGGAGCTGTTTTTT
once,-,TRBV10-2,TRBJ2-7,CASSERGRRSSYEQYF,TGCGCCAGCAGTGAGAGGGGCAGGCGAAGCTCCTACGAGCAGTACTTC